This entry is about one T cell receptor beta chain. The sample is drawn from a study of CD8 T cells in Susac syndrome. Trimming at V came to 3 bases and at J to 6 bases, leaving 7 bases not matched to a gene. Germline V gene lookup returns CDR1 LGHDT and CDR2 YNNKEL (reference sequence). The CDR3 has 14 amino acids. Reverse transcription of about 0.5 to 1 ug RNA used random hexamers. In TCRdb, the immunoSEQ multiplex PCR reads were re-called with MiXCR into one record per CDR3 protein. The profile shows 200,000 or so distinct CDR3 sequences, under 97% of them singletons. Sequencing input: CD4+ T cells from PBMCs. The clonotype was recovered from a human donor with Susac syndrome. The genes are TRBV3-1 and TRBJ1-2; 7 bases fit TRBD1. The CDR3 spells CASSHQGQTDGYTF. The CDR3 nucleotides are TGTGCCAGCAGCCACCAGGGACAGACTGATGGCTACACCTTC.